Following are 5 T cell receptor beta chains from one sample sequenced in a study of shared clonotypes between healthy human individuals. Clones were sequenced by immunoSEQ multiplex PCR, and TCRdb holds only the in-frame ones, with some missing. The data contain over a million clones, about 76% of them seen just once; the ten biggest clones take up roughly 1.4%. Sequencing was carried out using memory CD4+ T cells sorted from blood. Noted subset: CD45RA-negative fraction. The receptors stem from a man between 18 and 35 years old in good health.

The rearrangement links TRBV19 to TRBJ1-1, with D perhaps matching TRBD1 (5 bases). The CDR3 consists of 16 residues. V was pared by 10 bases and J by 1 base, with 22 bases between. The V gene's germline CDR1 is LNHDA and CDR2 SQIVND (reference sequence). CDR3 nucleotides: TGTGCCAACACTCGCGACAGCCACATTGGGAACACTGAAGCTTTCTTT. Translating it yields CANTRDSHIGNTEAFF.

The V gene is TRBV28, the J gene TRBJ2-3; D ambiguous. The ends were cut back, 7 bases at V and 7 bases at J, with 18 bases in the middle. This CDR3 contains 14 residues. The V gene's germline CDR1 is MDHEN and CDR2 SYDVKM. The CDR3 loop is CASTPVGDPNTQYF. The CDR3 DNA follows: TGTGCCAGCACTCCCGTGGGCGACCCGAATACGCAGTATTTT.

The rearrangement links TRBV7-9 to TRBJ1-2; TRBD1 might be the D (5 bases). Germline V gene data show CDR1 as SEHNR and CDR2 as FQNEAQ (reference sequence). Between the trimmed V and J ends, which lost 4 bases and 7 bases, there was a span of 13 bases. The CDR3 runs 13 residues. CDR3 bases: TGTGCCAGCAGCTCACAGGAACTTGGTGGCTACACCTTC. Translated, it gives CASSSQELGGYTF.

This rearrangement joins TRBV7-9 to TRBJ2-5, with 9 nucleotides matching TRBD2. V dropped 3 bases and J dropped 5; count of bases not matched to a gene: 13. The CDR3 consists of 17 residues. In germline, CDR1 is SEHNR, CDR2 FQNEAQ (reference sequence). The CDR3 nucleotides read TGTGCCAGCAGCTTGGGTCGTGGTAGCGGGAGTCCCGAGACCCAGTACTTC. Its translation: CASSLGRGSGSPETQYF.

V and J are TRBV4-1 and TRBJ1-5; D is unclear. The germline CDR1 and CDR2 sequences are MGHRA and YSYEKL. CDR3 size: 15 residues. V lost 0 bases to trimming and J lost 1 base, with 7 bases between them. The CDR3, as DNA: TGCGCCAGCAGCCAAGATTGGGGAAGCAATCAGCCCCAGCATTTT. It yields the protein CASSQDWGSNQPQHF.